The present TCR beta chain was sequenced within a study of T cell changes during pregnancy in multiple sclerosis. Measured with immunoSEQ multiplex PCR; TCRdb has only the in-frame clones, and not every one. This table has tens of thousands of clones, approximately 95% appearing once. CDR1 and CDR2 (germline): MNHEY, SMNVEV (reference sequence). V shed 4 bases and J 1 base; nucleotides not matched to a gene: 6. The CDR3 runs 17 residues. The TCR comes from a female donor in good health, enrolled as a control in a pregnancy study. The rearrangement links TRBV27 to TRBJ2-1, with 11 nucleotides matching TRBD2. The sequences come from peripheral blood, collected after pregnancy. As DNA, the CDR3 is TGTGCCAGCAGTTCAACTCGACTAGCGGGGTCCTACAATGAGCAGTTCTTC. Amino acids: CASSSTRLAGSYNEQFF.